This TCR beta chain was sequenced during a study of blood T cell repertoires in COVID-19. In the study overall: T cells, B-cell-depleted T cells, or PBMCs provided the cDNA or gDNA that served as material.

Under the authors' procedure: Quantification of nucleated cells was approximated via reference gene primer amplification. The protocol was immunoSEQ multiplex PCR, while the TCRdb copy is restricted to in-frame clones and leaves out a portion. That table is the source of V, J and clone size, and D and trimming were worked out from the DNA. The sample includes a few hundred thousand clones, just under 90% of them seen just once. Recovered status in Cohort 3 required two negative PCRs, clearance, or symptom resolution. V was trimmed by 3 bases and J by 6 bases, leaving 18 bases between them. Germline lookup yields CDR1 SNHLY and CDR2 FYNNEI. The CDR3 is 16 amino acids.

The V gene is TRBV2, the J gene TRBJ1-5, with a tentative D call TRBD1 (6 bases). The TCR sequence derives from a woman in her fifties or sixties who had recovered from COVID-19. What was sequenced was PBMCs or T cells enriched from blood (not recorded which). The CDR3 loop is CASSDSGGAGAQPQHF. The CDR3 nucleotides are TGTGCCAGCAGTGATTCTGGGGGCGCAGGGGCTCAGCCCCAGCATTTT. Using reference TRBV2 and TRBJ1-5 for the parts outside the CDR3, the full variable domain is EPEVTQTPSHQVTQMGQEVILRCVPISNHLYFYWYRQILGQKVEFLVSFYNNEISEKSEIFDDQFSVERPDGSNFTLKIRSTKLEDSAMYFCASSDSGGAGAQPQHFGDGTRLSIL.